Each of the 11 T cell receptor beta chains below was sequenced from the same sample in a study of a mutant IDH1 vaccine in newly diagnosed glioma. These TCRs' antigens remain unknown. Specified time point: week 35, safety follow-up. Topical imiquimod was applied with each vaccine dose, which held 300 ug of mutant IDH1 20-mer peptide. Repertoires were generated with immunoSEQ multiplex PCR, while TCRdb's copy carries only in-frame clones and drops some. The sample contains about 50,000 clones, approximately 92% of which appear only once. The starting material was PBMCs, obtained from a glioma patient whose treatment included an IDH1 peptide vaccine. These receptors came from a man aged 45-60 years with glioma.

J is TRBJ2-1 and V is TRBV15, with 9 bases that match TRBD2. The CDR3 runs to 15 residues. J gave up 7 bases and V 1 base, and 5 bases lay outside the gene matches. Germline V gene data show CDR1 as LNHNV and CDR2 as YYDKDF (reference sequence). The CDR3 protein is CATSRVPSGVNEQFF. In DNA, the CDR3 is TGTGCCACCAGCAGAGTGCCTAGCGGGGTAAATGAGCAGTTCTTC.

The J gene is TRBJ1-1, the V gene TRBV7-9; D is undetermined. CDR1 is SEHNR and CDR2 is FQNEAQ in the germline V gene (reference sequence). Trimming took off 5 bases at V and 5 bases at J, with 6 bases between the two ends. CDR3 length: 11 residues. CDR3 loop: CASSIYTEAFF. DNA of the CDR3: TGTGCCAGCAGCATCTATACTGAAGCTTTCTTT. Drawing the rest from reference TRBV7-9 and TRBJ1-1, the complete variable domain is DTGVSQNPRHKITKRGQNVTFRCDPISEHNRLYWYRQTLGQGPEFLTYFQNEAQLEKSRLLSDRFSAERPKGSFSTLEIQRTEQGDSAMYLCASSIYTEAFFGQGTRLTVV.

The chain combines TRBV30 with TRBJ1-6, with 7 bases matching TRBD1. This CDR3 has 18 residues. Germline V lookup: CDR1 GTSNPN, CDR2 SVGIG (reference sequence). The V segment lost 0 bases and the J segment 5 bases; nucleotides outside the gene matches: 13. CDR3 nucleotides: TGTGCCTGGAGTGTTTGGGGAGCCGGGACAGAAGATAATTCACCCCTCCACTTT. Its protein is CAWSVWGAGTEDNSPLHF.

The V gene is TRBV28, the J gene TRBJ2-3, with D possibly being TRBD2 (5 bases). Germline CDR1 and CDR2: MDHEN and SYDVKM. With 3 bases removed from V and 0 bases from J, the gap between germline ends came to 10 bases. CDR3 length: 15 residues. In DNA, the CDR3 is TGTGCCAGCAGTTTCGACTGGACTAGCACAGATACGCAGTATTTT. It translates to CASSFDWTSTDTQYF.

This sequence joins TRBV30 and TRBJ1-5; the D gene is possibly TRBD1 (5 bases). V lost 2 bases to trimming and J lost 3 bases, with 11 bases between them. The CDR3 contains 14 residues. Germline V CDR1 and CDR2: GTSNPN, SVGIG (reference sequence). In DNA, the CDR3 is TGTGCCTGGAGTACCGGGACTGTCAATCAGCCCCAGCATTTT. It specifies CAWSTGTVNQPQHF. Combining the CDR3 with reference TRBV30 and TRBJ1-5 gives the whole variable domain SQTIHQWPATLVQPVGSPLSLECTVEGTSNPNLYWYRQAAGRGLQLLFYSVGIGQISSEVPQNLSASRPQDRQFILSSKKLLLSDSGFYLCAWSTGTVNQPQHFGDGTRLSIL.

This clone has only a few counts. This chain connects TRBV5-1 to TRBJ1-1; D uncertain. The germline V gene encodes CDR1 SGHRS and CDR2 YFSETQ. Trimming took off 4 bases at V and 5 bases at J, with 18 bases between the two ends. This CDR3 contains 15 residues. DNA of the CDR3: TGCGCCAGCAGCCGTTTCGGGAGGAAGAGGACTGAAGCTTTCTTT. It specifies CASSRFGRKRTEAFF. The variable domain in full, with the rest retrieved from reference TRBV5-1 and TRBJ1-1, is KAGVTQTPRYLIKTRGQQVTLSCSPISGHRSVSWYQQTPGQGLQFLFEYFSETQRNKGNFPGRFSGRQFSNSRSEMNVSTLELGDSALYLCASSRFGRKRTEAFFGQGTRLTVV.

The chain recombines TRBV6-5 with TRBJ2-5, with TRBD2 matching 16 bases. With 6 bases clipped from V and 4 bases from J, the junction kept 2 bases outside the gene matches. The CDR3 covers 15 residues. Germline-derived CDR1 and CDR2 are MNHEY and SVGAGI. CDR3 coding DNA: TGTGCCAGCAGAGGGACTAGCGGGGGGGCAGAGACCCAGTACTTC. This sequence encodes CASRGTSGGAETQYF.

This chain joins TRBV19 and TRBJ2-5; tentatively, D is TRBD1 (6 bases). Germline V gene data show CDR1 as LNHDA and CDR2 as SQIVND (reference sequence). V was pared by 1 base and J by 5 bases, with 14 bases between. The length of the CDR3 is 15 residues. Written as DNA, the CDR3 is TGTGCCAGTAGTATAGGACGGGACACGATGGAGACCCAGTACTTC. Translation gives CASSIGRDTMETQYF.

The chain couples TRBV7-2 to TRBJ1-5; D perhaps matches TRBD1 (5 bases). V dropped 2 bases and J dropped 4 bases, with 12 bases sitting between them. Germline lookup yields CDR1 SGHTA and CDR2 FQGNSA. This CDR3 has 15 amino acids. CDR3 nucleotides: TGTGCCAGCAGCTTATCAGGGAGCGGTAATCAGCCCCAGCATTTT. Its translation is CASSLSGSGNQPQHF. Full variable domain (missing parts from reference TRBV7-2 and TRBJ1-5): GAGVSQSPSNKVTEKGKDVELRCDPISGHTALYWYRQSLGQGLEFLIYFQGNSAPDKSGLPSDRFSAERTGGSVSTLTIQRTQQEDSAVYLCASSLSGSGNQPQHFGDGTRLSIL.

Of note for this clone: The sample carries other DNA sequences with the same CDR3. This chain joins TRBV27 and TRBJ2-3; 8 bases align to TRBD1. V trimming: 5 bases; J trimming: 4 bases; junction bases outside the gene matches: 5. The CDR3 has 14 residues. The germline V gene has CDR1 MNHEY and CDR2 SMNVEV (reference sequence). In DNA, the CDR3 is TGTGCCAGCAGTATTAACAGGGGGGCAGATACGCAGTATTTT. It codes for CASSINRGADTQYF.

The CDR3 DNA is TGTGCCAGCAGCCCAAACCTCTTAAATCAGCCCCAGCATTTT. As protein: CASSPNLLNQPQHF. This chain joins TRBV27 and TRBJ1-5; D uncertain. Trimming took 6 bases from V and 4 from J, leaving 13 bases between them. The CDR3 has 14 residues. Germline CDR1 reads MNHEY; CDR2 reads SMNVEV (reference sequence).